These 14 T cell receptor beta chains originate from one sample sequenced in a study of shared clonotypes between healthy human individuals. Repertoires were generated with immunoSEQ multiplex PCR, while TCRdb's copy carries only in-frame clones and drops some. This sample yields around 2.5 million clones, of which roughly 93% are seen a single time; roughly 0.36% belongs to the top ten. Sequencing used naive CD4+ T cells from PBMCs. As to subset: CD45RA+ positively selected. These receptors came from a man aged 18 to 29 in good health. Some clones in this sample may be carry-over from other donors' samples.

CDR3 sequence: CASSLRTGGFETQYF. The CDR3 region has the DNA TGCGCCAGCAGCCTTCGGACAGGGGGCTTTGAGACCCAGTACTTC. V usage is TRBV4-1 and J usage is TRBJ2-5, with TRBD1 matching 11 bases. V shed 4 bases and J 5 bases; nucleotides not matched to a gene: 6. Germline CDR1 MGHRA, CDR2 YSYEKL. The CDR3 length is 15 residues.

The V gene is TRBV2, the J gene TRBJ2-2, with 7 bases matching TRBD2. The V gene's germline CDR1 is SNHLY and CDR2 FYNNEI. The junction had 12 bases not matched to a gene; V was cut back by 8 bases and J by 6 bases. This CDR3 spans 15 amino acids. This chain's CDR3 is CASSYTSAVAGELFF. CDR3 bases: TGTGCCAGCTCATATACTAGCGCGGTGGCCGGGGAGCTGTTTTTT.

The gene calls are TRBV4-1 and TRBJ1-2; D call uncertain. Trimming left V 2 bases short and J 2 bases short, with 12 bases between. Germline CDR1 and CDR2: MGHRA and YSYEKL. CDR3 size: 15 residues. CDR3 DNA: TGCGCCAGCAGCCAACCCACCACGGGAAACTATGGCTACACCTTC. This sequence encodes CASSQPTTGNYGYTF.

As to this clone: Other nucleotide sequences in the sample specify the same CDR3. CDR3 in amino acids: CASSTGLAYEQYF. The CDR3 bases are TGTGCCAGCAGCACTGGACTAGCTTACGAGCAGTACTTC. The chain recombines TRBV9 with TRBJ2-7; 8 bases fit TRBD2. Per the germline V gene, CDR1 is SGDLS and CDR2 is YYNGEE. The CDR3 has 13 amino acids. V lost 4 bases, J lost 4 bases, and 4 bases stayed unmatched.

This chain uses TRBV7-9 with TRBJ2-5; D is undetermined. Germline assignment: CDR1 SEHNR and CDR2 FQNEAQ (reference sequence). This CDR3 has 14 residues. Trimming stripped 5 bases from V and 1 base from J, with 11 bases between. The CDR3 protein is CASSLRPVQETQYF. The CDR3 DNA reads TGTGCCAGCAGCCTGAGGCCAGTCCAAGAGACCCAGTACTTC.

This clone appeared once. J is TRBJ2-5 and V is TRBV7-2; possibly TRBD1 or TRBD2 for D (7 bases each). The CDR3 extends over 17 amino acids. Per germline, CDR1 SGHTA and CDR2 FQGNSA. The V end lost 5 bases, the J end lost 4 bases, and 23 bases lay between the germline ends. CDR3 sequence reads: CASSPRTGRAGGETQYF. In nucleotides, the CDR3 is TGTGCCAGCAGCCCCCGAACGGGGAGGGCAGGGGGAGAGACCCAGTACTTC.

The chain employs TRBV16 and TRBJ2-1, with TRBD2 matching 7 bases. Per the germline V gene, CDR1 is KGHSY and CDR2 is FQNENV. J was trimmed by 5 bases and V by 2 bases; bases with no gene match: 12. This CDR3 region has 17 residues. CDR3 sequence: CASSQGAGERIDNEQFF. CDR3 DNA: TGTGCCAGCAGCCAAGGGGCGGGAGAAAGGATCGACAATGAGCAGTTCTTC.

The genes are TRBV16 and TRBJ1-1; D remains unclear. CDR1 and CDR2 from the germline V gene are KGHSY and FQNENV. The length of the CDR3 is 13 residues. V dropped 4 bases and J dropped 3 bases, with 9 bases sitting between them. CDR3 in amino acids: CASSPQGYTEAFF. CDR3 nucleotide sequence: TGTGCCAGCAGCCCGCAAGGATACACTGAAGCTTTCTTT.

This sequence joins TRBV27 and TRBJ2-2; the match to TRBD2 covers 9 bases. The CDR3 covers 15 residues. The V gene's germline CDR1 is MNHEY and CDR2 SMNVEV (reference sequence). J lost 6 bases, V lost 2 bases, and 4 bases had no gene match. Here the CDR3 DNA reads TGTGCCAGCAGTTTACGCGGGAGGGCCGCCGGGGAGCTGTTTTTT. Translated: CASSLRGRAAGELFF.

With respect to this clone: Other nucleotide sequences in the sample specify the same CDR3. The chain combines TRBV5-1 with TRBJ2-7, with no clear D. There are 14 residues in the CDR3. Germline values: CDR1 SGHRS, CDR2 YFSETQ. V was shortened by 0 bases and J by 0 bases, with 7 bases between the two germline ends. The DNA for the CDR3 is TGCGCCAGCAGCTTGGGAACACCCTCCTACGAGCAGTACTTC. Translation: CASSLGTPSYEQYF.

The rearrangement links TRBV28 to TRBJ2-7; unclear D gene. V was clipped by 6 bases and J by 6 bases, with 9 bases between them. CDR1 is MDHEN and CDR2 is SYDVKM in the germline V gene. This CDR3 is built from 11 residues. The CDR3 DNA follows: TGTGCCAGCAGAACTCTTGGCGAGCAGTACTTC. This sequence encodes CASRTLGEQYF.

The DNA for the CDR3 is TGTGCCAGCAGTTCCAGGACAGGGGTCGGGCGCACTGAAGCTTTCTTT. It specifies CASSSRTGVGRTEAFF. The chain carries TRBV6-5 and TRBJ1-1, with 9 bases identical to TRBD1. The CDR3 consists of 16 residues. With 4 bases clipped from V and 4 bases from J, the junction kept 10 bases outside the gene matches. Looked up from germline, CDR1 is MNHEY and CDR2 is SVGAGI.

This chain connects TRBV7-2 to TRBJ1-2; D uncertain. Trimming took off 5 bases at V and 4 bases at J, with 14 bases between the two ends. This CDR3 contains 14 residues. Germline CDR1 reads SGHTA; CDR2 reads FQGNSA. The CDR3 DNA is TGTGCCAGCAGCAACCCCCCGGCACTCTATGGCTACACCTTC. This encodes CASSNPPALYGYTF.

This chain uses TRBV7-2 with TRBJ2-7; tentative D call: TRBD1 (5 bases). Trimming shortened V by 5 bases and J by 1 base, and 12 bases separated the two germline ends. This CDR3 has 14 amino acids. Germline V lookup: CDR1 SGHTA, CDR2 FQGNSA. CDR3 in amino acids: CASSPRQFSYEQYF. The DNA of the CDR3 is TGTGCCAGCAGCCCCAGACAGTTTTCCTACGAGCAGTACTTC.